This T cell receptor (beta chain) originates from a study of blood T cells in healthy people across ages. Then a second PCR, running roughly 7 to 11 cycles, was carried out with a sample-barcoded 5' primer and a J-beta primer mix. Each CDR3 protein gets one entry after TCRdb re-called the 5' RACE reads with MiXCR. The sample lists roughly 2 million distinct CDR3 sequences, 40% to 55% seen once, with about 2.1% in the top ten. Sequenced material: blood. This sequence was found in a woman in her forties in good health.

The CDR3 reads CASSTRTVSANVLTF. CDR3 nucleotide sequence: TGTGCCAGCAGTACCCGGACAGTCTCGGCCAACGTCCTGACTTTC. The chain is built from TRBV12-3 or TRBV12-4 and TRBJ2-6; weak D call: TRBD1 (6 bases). The CDR3 consists of 15 residues. Trimming left V 5 bases short and J 6 bases short, with 14 bases between.